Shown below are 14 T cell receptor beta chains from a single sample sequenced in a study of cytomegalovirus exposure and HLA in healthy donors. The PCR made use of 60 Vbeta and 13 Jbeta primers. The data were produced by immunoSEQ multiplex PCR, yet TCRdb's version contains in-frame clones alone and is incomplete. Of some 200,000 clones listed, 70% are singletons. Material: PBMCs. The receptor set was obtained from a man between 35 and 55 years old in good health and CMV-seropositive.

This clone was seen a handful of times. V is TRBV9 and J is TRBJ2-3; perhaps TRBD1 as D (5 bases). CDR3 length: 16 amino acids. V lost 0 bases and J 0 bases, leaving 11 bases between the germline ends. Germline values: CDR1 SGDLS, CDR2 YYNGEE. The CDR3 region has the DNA TGTGCCAGCAGCGTAGACCCAGGGCCTAGCACAGATACGCAGTATTTT. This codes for CASSVDPGPSTDTQYF. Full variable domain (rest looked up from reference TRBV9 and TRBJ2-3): DSGVTQTPKHLITATGQRVTLRCSPRSGDLSVYWYQQSLDQGLQFLIQYYNGEERAKGNILERFSAQQFPDLHSELNLSSLELGDSALYFCASSVDPGPSTDTQYFGPGTRLTVL.

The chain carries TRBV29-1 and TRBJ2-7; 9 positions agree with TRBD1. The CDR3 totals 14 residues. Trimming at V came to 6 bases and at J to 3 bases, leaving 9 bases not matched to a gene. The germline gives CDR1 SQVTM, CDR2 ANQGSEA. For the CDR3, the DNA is TGCAGCGTAGTACAGGGGGCGAGTGGCTACGAGCAGTACTTC. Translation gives CSVVQGASGYEQYF.

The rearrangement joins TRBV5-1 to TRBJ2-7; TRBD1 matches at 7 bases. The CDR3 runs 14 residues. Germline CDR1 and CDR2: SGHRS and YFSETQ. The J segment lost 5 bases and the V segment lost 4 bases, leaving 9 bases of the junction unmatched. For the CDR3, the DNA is TGCGCCAGCAGCGACCTAAGGGGGCCCCACGAGCAGTACTTC. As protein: CASSDLRGPHEQYF. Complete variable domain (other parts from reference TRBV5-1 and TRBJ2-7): KAGVTQTPRYLIKTRGQQVTLSCSPISGHRSVSWYQQTPGQGLQFLFEYFSETQRNKGNFPGRFSGRQFSNSRSEMNVSTLELGDSALYLCASSDLRGPHEQYFGPGTRLTVT.

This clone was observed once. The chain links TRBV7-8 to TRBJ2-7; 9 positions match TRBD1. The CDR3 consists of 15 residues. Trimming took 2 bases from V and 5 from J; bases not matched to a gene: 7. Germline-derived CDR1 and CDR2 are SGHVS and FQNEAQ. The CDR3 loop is CASSLSGTGSHEQYF. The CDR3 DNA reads TGTGCCAGCAGCTTAAGCGGGACAGGGAGTCACGAGCAGTACTTC.

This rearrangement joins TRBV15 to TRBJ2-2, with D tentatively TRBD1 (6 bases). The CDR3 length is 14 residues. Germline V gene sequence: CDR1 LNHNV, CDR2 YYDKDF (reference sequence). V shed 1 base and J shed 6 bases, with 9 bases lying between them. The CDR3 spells CATSRAGQPGELFF. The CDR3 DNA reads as TGTGCCACCAGCAGAGCCGGACAGCCCGGGGAGCTGTTTTTT.

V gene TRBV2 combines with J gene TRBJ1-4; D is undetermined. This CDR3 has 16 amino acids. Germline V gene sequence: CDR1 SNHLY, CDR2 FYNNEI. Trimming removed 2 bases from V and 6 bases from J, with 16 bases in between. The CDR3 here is CASSERDTPRDEKLFF. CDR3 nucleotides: TGTGCCAGCAGTGAACGCGACACGCCGCGGGATGAAAAACTGTTTTTT.

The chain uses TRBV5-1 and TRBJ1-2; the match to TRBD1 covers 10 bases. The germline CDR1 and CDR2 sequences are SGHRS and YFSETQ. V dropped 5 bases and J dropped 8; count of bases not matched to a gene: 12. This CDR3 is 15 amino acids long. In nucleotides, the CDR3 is TGCGCCAGCAGTATCTCGACAGGGGGCGCGGACGGCTACACCTTC. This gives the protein CASSISTGGADGYTF.

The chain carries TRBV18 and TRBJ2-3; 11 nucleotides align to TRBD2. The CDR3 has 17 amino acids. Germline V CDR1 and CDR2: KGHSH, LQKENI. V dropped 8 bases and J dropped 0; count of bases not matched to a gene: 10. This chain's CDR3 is CASAPEGTSGSTDTQYF. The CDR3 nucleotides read TGTGCCAGCGCCCCAGAGGGGACTAGCGGTAGCACAGATACGCAGTATTTT.

The CDR3 DNA reads TGCGCCAGCAGCTCGACAGGGGTTGGAAACACCATATATTTT. Residues: CASSSTGVGNTIYF. This chain joins TRBV5-1 and TRBJ1-3; 8 bases align to TRBD1. CDR3 length equals 14 residues. Per germline, CDR1 SGHRS and CDR2 YFSETQ. V trimming: 3 bases; J trimming: 3 bases; junction bases outside the gene matches: 2.

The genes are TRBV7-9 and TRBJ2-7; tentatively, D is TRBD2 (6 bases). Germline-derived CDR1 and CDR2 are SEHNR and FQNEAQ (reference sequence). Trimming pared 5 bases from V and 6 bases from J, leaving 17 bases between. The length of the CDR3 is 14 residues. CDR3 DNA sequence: TGTGCCAGCAGCCCCTCGGGGGAGAGTGGCGAGCAGTACTTC. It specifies CASSPSGESGEQYF.

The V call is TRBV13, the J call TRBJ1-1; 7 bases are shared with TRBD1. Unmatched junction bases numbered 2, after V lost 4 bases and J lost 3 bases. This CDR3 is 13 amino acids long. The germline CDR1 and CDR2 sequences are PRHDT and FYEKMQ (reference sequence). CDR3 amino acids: CASSSGGHTEAFF. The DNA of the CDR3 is TGTGCCAGCAGCTCAGGGGGGCACACTGAAGCTTTCTTT. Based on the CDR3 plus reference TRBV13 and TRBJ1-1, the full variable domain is AAGVIQSPRHLIKEKRETATLKCYPIPRHDTVYWYQQGPGQDPQFLISFYEKMQSDKGSIPDRFSAQQFSDYHSELNMSSLELGDSALYFCASSSGGHTEAFFGQGTRLTVV.

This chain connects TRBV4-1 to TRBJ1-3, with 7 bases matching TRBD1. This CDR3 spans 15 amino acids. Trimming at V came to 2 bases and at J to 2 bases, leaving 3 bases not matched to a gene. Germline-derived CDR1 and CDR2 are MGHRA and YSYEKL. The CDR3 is CASSQQQGTGNTIYF. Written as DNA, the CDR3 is TGCGCCAGCAGCCAACAACAGGGGACTGGAAACACCATATATTTT.

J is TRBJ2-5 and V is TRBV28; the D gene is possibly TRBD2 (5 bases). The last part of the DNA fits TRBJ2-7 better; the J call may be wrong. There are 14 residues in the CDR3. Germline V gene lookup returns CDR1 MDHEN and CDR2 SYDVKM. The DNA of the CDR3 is TGTGCCAGCAGTTGGACGGGGAGCTCCTACGAGCAGTACTTC. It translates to CASSWTGSSYEQYF.

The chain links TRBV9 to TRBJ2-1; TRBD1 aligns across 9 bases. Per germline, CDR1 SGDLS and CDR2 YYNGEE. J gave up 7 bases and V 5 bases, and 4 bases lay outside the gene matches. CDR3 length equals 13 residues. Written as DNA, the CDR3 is TGTGCCAGCAGTAGACAGGGGGTGAATGAGCAGTTCTTC. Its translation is CASSRQGVNEQFF.